This T cell receptor beta chain comes out of a study of T-cell reconstitution after alpha-beta-depleted transplantation in children. Study results and limitations: After transplant, high TCRbeta diversity at day 60 in some patients arose from surviving recipient T cells and thymic progenitors. Hyperexpanded clones declined; after one year, newly produced T cells mostly supplied diversity. Reportedly, alpha-beta T cells present about two months post-transplant originated from several hundred expanded clones of graft origin.

Regarding this clonotype: Its antigen is not identified.

Unique molecular identifiers were incorporated when the TCRbeta library was constructed. TCRdb analysed the PCR reads with MiXCR anew, one entry per CDR3 protein. The sample lists 610,000 or so distinct CDR3 sequences, 25% to 30% occurring once. Per germline, CDR1 SGHRS and CDR2 YFSETQ. V gave up 0 bases and J gave up 5 bases, with 12 bases separating them. The CDR3 has 14 amino acids. Sequenced here: PBMCs, sampled before TCRalphabeta/CD19-depleted stem cell transplant. This chain uses TRBV5-1 with TRBJ2-7; tentative D call: TRBD1 (6 bases). The receptor's source is a boy in the first two years of life with Wiskott-Aldrich syndrome, due to receive a stem cell transplant. In DNA form, the CDR3 reads TGCGCCAGCAGCTTGGATGGGGCAGGGGACGAGCAGTACTTC. Translated, it gives CASSLDGAGDEQYF.